These 21 T cell receptor beta chains originate from one sample sequenced in a study of shared clonotypes between healthy human individuals. Here immunoSEQ multiplex PCR was the method, and the copy in TCRdb shows in-frame clones only, minus some. The table lists millions of clones, roughly nine tenths of them singletons. The sequencing input was naive CD4+ T cells sorted from blood. The subset is: CD45RA+ positively selected. These receptors originate from a man aged 18-30 years in good health.

J is TRBJ1-2 and V is TRBV4-1, with a weak D call TRBD1 (5 bases). V lost 1 base and J 4 bases, leaving 16 bases between the germline ends. The CDR3 contains 16 residues. From germline, CDR1 is MGHRA and CDR2 YSYEKL. CDR3 sequence: CASSQVQGVAPYGYTF. The CDR3 coding sequence is TGCGCCAGCAGCCAAGTGCAGGGTGTGGCCCCCTATGGCTACACCTTC.

The chain is built from TRBV5-1 and TRBJ1-4, with D unresolved. The V end was cut by 0 bases, the J end by 0 bases, with 12 bases between. The CDR3 covers 17 residues. Germline V gene lookup returns CDR1 SGHRS and CDR2 YFSETQ. CDR3 sequence reads: CASSLGGSTATNEKLFF. CDR3 coding DNA: TGCGCCAGCAGCTTGGGTGGGAGTACCGCAACTAATGAAAAACTGTTTTTT.

This clone was seen once. V usage is TRBV27 and J usage is TRBJ2-7; D gene unclear. V lost 7 bases to trimming and J lost 3 bases, with 16 bases between them. This CDR3 contains 14 residues. Germline CDR1 reads MNHEY; CDR2 reads SMNVEV (reference sequence). This chain's CDR3 is CASKRGNVFYEQYF. CDR3 DNA: TGTGCCAGCAAACGTGGCAACGTCTTCTACGAGCAGTACTTC.

V and J are TRBV25-1 and TRBJ2-5; 10 positions match TRBD2. In germline, CDR1 is MGHDK, CDR2 SYGVNS. The CDR3 is made up of 14 amino acids. V lost 6 bases to trimming and J lost 2 bases; unmatched junction nucleotides: 3. The CDR3, as DNA: TGTGCCAGCAGCGTGGGACTAGCGCAAGAGACCCAGTACTTC. Translation: CASSVGLAQETQYF.

The V and J genes are TRBV5-6 and TRBJ2-2; weak D call: TRBD1 (6 bases). CDR3 length: 15 amino acids. V was trimmed by 0 bases and J by 6 bases, leaving 12 bases between them. The germline V gene has CDR1 SGHDT and CDR2 YYEEEE. The CDR3 sequence: CASSLGSKGAGELFF. DNA for the CDR3: TGTGCCAGCAGCTTGGGATCTAAGGGGGCCGGGGAGCTGTTTTTT.

The chain employs TRBV5-4 and TRBJ1-5, with 7 bases identical to TRBD1. V shed 5 bases and J 1 base; nucleotides not matched to a gene: 6. CDR1 and CDR2 (germline): SGHNT, YYREEE (reference sequence). CDR3 length: 15 residues. The CDR3 nucleotides read TGTGCCAGCAGTCTAGGGGGCCTCAGCAATCAGCCCCAGCATTTT. This encodes CASSLGGLSNQPQHF. The full variable domain, completed using reference TRBV5-4 and TRBJ1-5, is ETGVTQSPTHLIKTRGQQVTLRCSSQSGHNTVSWYQQALGQGPQFIFQYYREEENGRGNFPPRFSGLQFPNYSSELNVNALELDDSALYLCASSLGGLSNQPQHFGDGTRLSIL.

The chain has TRBV7-2 and TRBJ2-1, with TRBD2 matching 14 bases. CDR3 length: 16 residues. The ends lost 5 bases at V and 7 bases at J; junction bases unmatched: 7. In germline, CDR1 is SGHTA, CDR2 FQGNSA. This CDR3 reads CASSPSGLAGANEQFF. The CDR3 DNA sequence: TGTGCCAGCAGCCCATCGGGACTAGCGGGAGCAAATGAGCAGTTCTTC. The variable domain in full, completed from reference TRBV7-2 and TRBJ2-1, reads GAGVSQSPSNKVTEKGKDVELRCDPISGHTALYWYRQSLGQGLEFLIYFQGNSAPDKSGLPSDRFSAERTGGSVSTLTIQRTQQEDSAVYLCASSPSGLAGANEQFFGPGTRLTVL.

Notes on this clone: Other nucleotide sequences from this sample produce the same CDR3. The chain recombines TRBV6-5 with TRBJ1-1; D uncertain. Trimming took off 3 bases at V and 4 bases at J, with 3 bases between the two ends. The CDR3 consists of 11 residues. Germline lookup yields CDR1 MNHEY and CDR2 SVGAGI. CDR3 loop: CASSYGTEAFF. DNA for the CDR3: TGTGCCAGCAGTTATGGCACTGAAGCTTTCTTT.

Comments on this clone: Other DNA sequences in the same sample also yield this CDR3. The chain combines TRBV7-2 with TRBJ2-3; D gene uncertain. CDR1 is SGHTA and CDR2 is FQGNSA in the germline V gene. The CDR3 is made up of 12 amino acids. V was pared by 6 bases and J by 1 base, with 5 bases between. The CDR3 here is CASRRGTDTQYF. Here the CDR3 DNA reads TGTGCCAGCAGACGCGGCACAGATACGCAGTATTTT.

This clone was seen once. The V and J genes are TRBV19 and TRBJ2-7; 10 bases align to TRBD2. Looked up from germline, CDR1 is LNHDA and CDR2 is SQIVND (reference sequence). V shed 7 bases, J shed 2 bases, and the junction held 8 bases outside the gene matches. The CDR3 consists of 15 residues. CDR3: CASMRTSGNTYEQYF. For the CDR3, the DNA is TGTGCCAGTATGAGAACTAGCGGGAATACCTACGAGCAGTACTTC. Together with reference TRBV19 and TRBJ2-7, the CDR3 gives the full variable domain: DGGITQSPKYLFRKEGQNVTLSCEQNLNHDAMYWYRQDPGQGLRLIYYSQIVNDFQKGDIAEGYSVSREKKESFPLTVTSAQKNPTAFYLCASMRTSGNTYEQYFGPGTRLTVT.

This chain joins TRBV28 and TRBJ2-5; the D gene is possibly TRBD1 (6 bases). The germline V and J ends were trimmed by 3 bases and 5 bases, with 25 bases remaining between them. The length of the CDR3 is 18 residues. The germline gives CDR1 MDHEN, CDR2 SYDVKM. The DNA of the CDR3 is TGTGCCAGCAGTTTCCTGGTGGGGGCCTTTACGTCGGGGGAGACCCAGTACTTC. Its translation: CASSFLVGAFTSGETQYF. The full variable domain, completed using reference TRBV28 and TRBJ2-5, is DVKVTQSSRYLVKRTGEKVFLECVQDMDHENMFWYRQDPGLGLRLIYFSYDVKMKEKGDIPEGYSVSREKKERFSLILESASTNQTSMYLCASSFLVGAFTSGETQYFGPGTRLLVL.

This chain uses TRBV14 with TRBJ2-2, with TRBD1 identical over 8 bases. Germline V lookup: CDR1 SGHDN, CDR2 FVKESK. The CDR3 loop spans 14 amino acids. V was clipped by 6 bases and J by 4 bases; unmatched bases: 4. The CDR3 region has the DNA TGTGCCAGCAGACAGGGACAGGCCACCGGGGAGCTGTTTTTT. This gives the protein CASRQGQATGELFF.

The chain recombines TRBV30 with TRBJ1-5; possibly TRBD1 for D (6 bases). Trimming cost V 3 bases and J 3 bases, with 15 bases left between them. Germline assignment: CDR1 GTSNPN and CDR2 SVGIG (reference sequence). The CDR3 has 15 residues. CDR3 region: CAWSPKTGYNQPQHF. DNA of the CDR3: TGTGCCTGGAGCCCGAAGACAGGCTACAATCAGCCCCAGCATTTT.

This chain joins TRBV27 and TRBJ1-1, with 8 bases fitting TRBD1. CDR1 and CDR2 (germline): MNHEY, SMNVEV (reference sequence). The CDR3 is made up of 14 amino acids. Trimming cost V 5 bases and J 6 bases; bases outside gene matches: 8. CDR3 residues: CASSPRTGWAEAFF. CDR3 in DNA: TGTGCCAGCAGTCCCCGGACAGGGTGGGCTGAAGCTTTCTTT.

The chain joins TRBV25-1 to TRBJ2-2, with D unresolved. The CDR3 spans 17 residues. V lost 2 bases, J lost 6 bases, and 19 bases lay in between. The germline gives CDR1 MGHDK, CDR2 SYGVNS. CDR3 residues: CASSEAAESKSAGELFF. DNA for the CDR3: TGTGCCAGCAGTGAAGCGGCGGAAAGTAAGTCGGCCGGGGAGCTGTTTTTT.

The genes are TRBV6-1 and TRBJ2-5, with D possibly being TRBD2 (5 bases). This CDR3 has 13 amino acids. In germline, CDR1 is MNHNS, CDR2 SASEGT. With 3 bases removed from V and 5 bases from J, the gap between germline ends came to 10 bases. The DNA of the CDR3 is TGTGCCAGCAGTGAGGCGGGCCAGGAGACCCAGTACTTC. Amino acids: CASSEAGQETQYF.

The chain employs TRBV6-1 and TRBJ1-1; no reliable D call. Trimming left V 5 bases short and J 6 bases short, with 10 bases between. This CDR3 region has 12 residues. Per the germline V gene, CDR1 is MNHNS and CDR2 is SASEGT. CDR3 DNA sequence: TGTGCCAGCAGTACATTGGCGGCTGAAGCTTTCTTT. Translating gives CASSTLAAEAFF.

The chain uses TRBV10-3 and TRBJ1-4; the match to TRBD1 covers 9 bases. The CDR3 is made up of 14 amino acids. The V gene end was trimmed by 4 bases and the J gene end by 7 bases; junction bases not matched to a gene: 4. Germline-derived CDR1 and CDR2 are ENHRY and SYGVKD. The CDR3 loop reads CAISGQGGGEKLFF. In nucleotides, the CDR3 is TGTGCCATCAGTGGACAGGGGGGGGGTGAAAAACTGTTTTTT.

The chain employs TRBV10-3 and TRBJ1-1; TRBD1 matches at 9 bases. From germline, CDR1 is ENHRY and CDR2 SYGVKD. There are 15 residues in the CDR3. The trim removed 5 bases at V and 7 bases at J, leaving 11 bases unmatched. The CDR3, as DNA: TGTGCCATCAGTCCTTTGCGGGACAGGGTGGATGAAGCTTTCTTT. Translated: CAISPLRDRVDEAFF.

The chain links TRBV4-3 to TRBJ2-7; D is possibly TRBD1 or TRBD2 (5 bases each). This CDR3 has 16 amino acids. Germline V CDR1 and CDR2: LGHNA, YSLEER. Trimming took off 0 bases at V and 2 bases at J, with 14 bases between the two ends. CDR3 sequence reads: CASSQDAGTPTYEQYF. In DNA, the CDR3 is TGCGCCAGCAGCCAAGATGCAGGGACCCCGACCTACGAGCAGTACTTC.

The gene calls are TRBV23-1 and TRBJ1-3; D is undetermined. TRBV23-1 is an open reading frame whose function is uncertain. V gave up 4 bases and J gave up 0 bases, with 7 bases separating them. The CDR3 has 14 amino acids. CDR3 in DNA: TGCGCCAGCAGTCGAGTGCTCTCTGGAAACACCATATATTTT. Translated: CASSRVLSGNTIYF.